The rows below give T cell receptor beta chains drawn from one sample of a study of shared clonotypes between healthy human individuals. Here immunoSEQ multiplex PCR was the method, and the copy in TCRdb shows in-frame clones only, minus some. The repertoire holds millions of clones, with over 85% as singletons. Sequencing was carried out using naive CD4+ T cells from PBMCs. Every receptor here comes from a man younger than 35 in good health. Some clones in this sample may be carry-over from other donors' samples. CDR3s include the opening cysteine and the closing phenylalanine or tryptophan. The order of the fields is clone size, D gene, J gene, V gene, CDR3 length, CDR3 protein, CDR3 DNA. The D gene is left open where the match is weak. Part of the rows lack a size; the others show once, few, many or a class for expanded clones.

. | TRBD1 | TRBJ1-1 | TRBV18 | 13 | CASSVTGAVEAFF | TGTGCCAGCTCGGTAACAGGGGCGGTTGAAGCTTTCTTT
. | . | TRBJ2-6 | TRBV27 | 15 | CASSQRGYGANVLTF | TGTGCCAGCAGCCAAAGGGGCTATGGGGCCAACGTCCTGACTTTC
. | . | TRBJ2-3 | TRBV9 | 15 | CASSVAARSTDTQYF | TGTGCCAGCAGCGTCGCAGCCCGAAGCACAGATACGCAGTATTTT
. | TRBD1 | TRBJ2-3 | TRBV18 | 14 | CASSPSTGTDTQYF | TGTGCCAGCTCACCTTCGACAGGGACGGATACGCAGTATTTT
. | TRBD2 | TRBJ2-6 | TRBV19 | 20 | CASSPGTSGRADSGANVLTF | TGTGCCAGTAGCCCCGGGACTAGCGGGAGGGCCGACTCTGGGGCCAACGTCCTGACTTTC
. | TRBD1 | TRBJ2-7 | TRBV11-2 | 14 | CASSLPQGAGEQYF | TGTGCCAGCAGCTTACCTCAGGGGGCCGGCGAGCAGTACTTC
. | . | TRBJ1-1 | TRBV7-2 | 16 | CASSLAFDLKGTEAFF | TGTGCCAGCAGCTTAGCATTCGACTTAAAGGGGACTGAAGCTTTCTTT
. | . | TRBJ2-2 | TRBV4-2 | 14 | CASSQDRNTGELFF | TGTGCCAGCAGCCAAGATCGAAACACCGGGGAGCTGTTTTTT
. | TRBD1 | TRBJ1-4 | TRBV28 | 16 | CASSGEGAGRGEKLFF | TGTGCCAGCAGTGGCGAGGGGGCAGGGAGGGGTGAAAAACTGTTTTTT
. | TRBD2 | TRBJ2-2 | TRBV7-2 | 18 | CASGKPGLAGGFTGELFF | TGTGCCAGCGGTAAACCGGGACTAGCGGGAGGATTCACCGGGGAGCTGTTTTTT
. | . | TRBJ2-4 | TRBV7-2 | 15 | CASSPSGLAKNIQYF | TGTGCCAGCAGCCCGAGCGGGCTAGCCAAAAACATTCAGTACTTC
once | . | TRBJ2-7 | TRBV6-5 | 14 | CASTNSRVSYEQYF | TGTGCCAGCACCAACTCCAGGGTCTCCTACGAGCAGTACTTC
. | TRBD1 | TRBJ1-1 | TRBV6-1 | 14 | CAGKTGGWNTEAFF | TGTGCCGGCAAGACAGGGGGCTGGAACACTGAAGCTTTCTTT
. | . | TRBJ2-5 | TRBV7-3 | 13 | CASSPGQGETQYF | TGTGCCAGCAGCCCTGGGCAGGGAGAGACCCAGTACTTC
. | TRBD1 | TRBJ2-6 | TRBV7-6 | 16 | CASSSGQSSGANVLTF | TGTGCCAGCAGTTCGGGACAGAGCTCTGGGGCCAACGTCCTGACTTTC
. | TRBD2 | TRBJ2-5 | TRBV23-1 | 16 | CASSPRPGREGETQYF | TGCGCCAGCAGTCCCCGCCCCGGGAGGGAGGGAGAGACCCAGTACTTC
. | TRBD1 | TRBJ1-1 | TRBV29-1 | 13 | CSVGAGGWTEAFF | TGCAGCGTTGGGGCAGGGGGCTGGACTGAAGCTTTCTTT
. | . | TRBJ2-7 | TRBV28 | 11 | CASGAGTEQYF | TGTGCCAGCGGGGCAGGGACCGAGCAGTACTTC
. | . | TRBJ2-3 | TRBV28 | 14 | CASRPGTSTDTQYF | TGTGCCAGCAGGCCTGGGACAAGCACAGATACGCAGTATTTT
. | . | TRBJ2-1 | TRBV11-3 | 14 | CASSLGFSYNEQFF | TGTGCCAGCAGCTTAGGTTTTAGCTACAATGAGCAGTTCTTC
. | . | TRBJ2-7 | TRBV7-2 | 16 | CASSLVAHMGTYEQYF | TGTGCCAGCAGCTTAGTAGCCCACATGGGAACGTACGAGCAGTACTTC
. | . | TRBJ2-7 | TRBV27 | 13 | CASRFRDDGQQYF | TGTGCCAGCAGATTCCGGGACGACGGCCAGCAGTACTTC
. | . | TRBJ2-2 | TRBV7-3 | 15 | CASSQHLRDAGELFF | TGTGCCAGCAGCCAACACCTGAGGGACGCCGGGGAGCTGTTTTTT